These T cell receptor beta chains were read from a single sample in a study of regulatory T cells in long-lasting Graves disease. MiXCR, run by TCRdb on the multiplex PCR reads, gives a single entry per CDR3 protein. Of 500,000 or so distinct CDR3 sequences listed, 14% are singletons. These data were also reused for a study on T cells in Graves' hyperthyroidism and ophthalmopathy.

Sequencing used peripheral blood mononuclear cells (PBMCs), obtained at new diagnosis, from a patient treated with antithyroid drugs. The receptors stem from a woman between 50 and 59 years old with Graves disease. Each CDR3 is given with its conserved first and last residue. A D gene is named only where the DNA matches it firmly. Some rows mark clone size as missing; the rest say once, few, many or name a class of expanded clone.

>many|-|TRBV20-1|TRBJ2-2
CSARPLDAGELFF
TGCAGTGCTAGACCCTTGGACGCCGGGGAGCTGTTTTTT
>-|-|TRBV14|TRBJ2-3
CASSLGSADTQYF
TGTGCCAGCAGCCTTGGCTCAGCAGATACGCAGTATTTT
>many|-|TRBV20-1|TRBJ2-7
CSARGEGGPYEQYF
TGCAGTGCTAGAGGCGAAGGTGGCCCCTACGAGCAGTACTTC
>-|TRBD1|TRBV5-1|TRBJ2-2
CASRSLPGQGATGELFF
TGCGCCAGCAGATCGCTCCCGGGACAGGGGGCAACCGGGGAGCTGTTTTTT
>many|TRBD2|TRBV5-1|TRBJ2-5
CASSFRAGADQETQYF
TGCGCCAGCAGCTTCAGGGCGGGAGCTGACCAAGAGACCCAGTACTTC
>few|TRBD2|TRBV18|TRBJ2-3
CASSPPNFSSGRTDTQYF
TGTGCCAGCTCACCACCTAATTTCTCTAGCGGGAGGACAGATACGCAGTATTTT
>many|-|TRBV3-1|TRBJ1-5
CASSQGSGKSGQPQHF
TGTGCCAGCAGCCAAGGCTCAGGGAAAAGCGGTCAGCCCCAGCATTTT
>-|TRBD2|TRBV7-3|TRBJ2-7
CASSPPGLARVQREFSGGTYEQYF
TGTGCCAGCAGCCCCCCGGGACTAGCTCGAGTCCAGCGGGAGTTTAGTGGGGGGACCTACGAGCAGTACTTC
>few|TRBD2|TRBV3-1|TRBJ2-3
CASSRGLAGGSGRTDTQYF
TGTGCCAGCAGCCGGGGACTAGCGGGAGGGTCGGGGAGAACAGATACGCAGTATTTT
>many|TRBD2|TRBV7-9|TRBJ2-5
CASSLRTSGSGEETQYF
TGTGCCAGCAGCTTACGGACTAGCGGGAGCGGGGAAGAGACCCAGTACTTC
>many|-|TRBV7-3|TRBJ2-7
CASSLMQGPYEQYF
TGTGCCAGCAGCTTAATGCAGGGGCCCTACGAGCAGTACTTC
>-|-|TRBV10-3|TRBJ2-1
CAISESAGAYYNEQFF
TGTGCCATCAGTGAGTCAGCTGGCGCCTACTACAATGAGCAGTTCTTC
>many|-|TRBV6-5|TRBJ1-3
CASSSGPSAGNTIYF
TGTGCCAGCAGTTCGGGACCAAGCGCTGGAAACACCATATATTTT
>few|TRBD1|TRBV6-2/TRBV6-3|TRBJ1-4
CASRYNGLTGTDNEKLFF
TGTGCCAGCAGATATAACGGACTCACCGGGACAGATAATGAAAAACTGTTTTTT
>-|TRBD2|TRBV29-1|TRBJ2-5
CSVGGTGTSRETQYF
TGCAGCGTTGGAGGGACCGGGACTAGCAGGGAGACCCAGTACTTC
>-|TRBD1|TRBV5-1|TRBJ2-2
CASSIGQGATGELFF
TGCGCCAGCAGCATCGGACAGGGGGCCACCGGGGAGCTGTTTTTT
>few|-|TRBV5-5|TRBJ2-7
CASSTGRLSYEQYF
TGTGCCAGCAGCACCGGACGGCTCTCCTACGAGCAGTACTTC
>-|-|TRBV5-1|TRBJ2-5
CASSGGQNQETQYF
TGCGCCAGCAGCGGTGGACAGAACCAAGAGACCCAGTACTTC
>few|-|TRBV16|TRBJ2-1
CASTLEGRYEQFF
TGTGCCAGCACCCTAGAGGGCAGGTATGAGCAGTTCTTC
>many|TRBD2|TRBV11-2|TRBJ2-7
CASSLGLAELSYEQYF
TGTGCCAGCAGCCTTGGACTAGCGGAACTCTCCTACGAGCAGTACTTC
>many|TRBD1|TRBV3-1|TRBJ1-5
CASSPTGVSNQPQHF
TGTGCCAGCAGCCCAACAGGGGTGAGCAATCAGCCCCAGCATTTT
>once|-|TRBV2|TRBJ2-1
CASSEQDTNEQFF
TGTGCCAGCAGTGAACAGGACACGAATGAGCAGTTCTTC
>-|TRBD1|TRBV12-3/TRBV12-4|TRBJ1-6
CASSPGTGVNSPLHF
TGTGCCAGCAGCCCCGGGACAGGGGTTAATTCACCCCTCCACTTT
>many|-|TRBV24-1|TRBJ2-3
CATSDPTVYTQYF
TGTGCCACCAGTGACCCAACCGTCTATACGCAGTATTTT
>-|-|TRBV7-9|TRBJ1-2
CASSHTEWGRTHGYTF
TGTGCCAGCAGCCATACGGAATGGGGGAGAACTCATGGCTACACCTTC
>many|TRBD2|TRBV5-1|TRBJ2-7
CASSRSGSLGSYEQYF
TGCGCCAGCAGCCGTAGCGGGAGTTTGGGCTCCTACGAGCAGTACTTC
>many|-|TRBV20-1|TRBJ1-3
CSASPDSGNTIYF
TGCAGTGCTAGCCCCGACTCTGGAAACACCATATATTTT
>many|TRBD1|TRBV24-1|TRBJ2-1
CATSDSPQGVMGNEQFF
TGTGCCACCAGTGACTCGCCACAGGGGGTAATGGGCAATGAGCAGTTCTTC
>-|TRBD1|TRBV7-9|TRBJ1-5
CASSLRAGTGGRNQPQHF
TGTGCCAGCAGCCTTAGGGCCGGGACAGGGGGCCGCAATCAGCCCCAGCATTTT
>few|TRBD2|TRBV2|TRBJ2-7
CASRQLSGRMRLEYF
TGTGCCAGCAGGCAGCTTAGCGGGAGGATGAGATTGGAGTACTTC
>-|TRBD1|TRBV3-1|TRBJ2-3
CASSPPPGTGGGTDTQYF
TGTGCCAGCAGCCCCCCACCCGGGACAGGGGGCGGCACAGATACGCAGTATTTT
>many|TRBD2|TRBV6-9|TRBJ2-1
CASSYSLAVNEQFF
TGTGCCAGCAGTTACTCACTAGCGGTAAATGAGCAGTTCTTC
>-|TRBD1|TRBV6-1|TRBJ1-5
CASSQVPGQSSNQPQHF
TGTGCCAGCAGTCAGGTCCCGGGACAGTCTAGCAATCAGCCCCAGCATTTT
>many|-|TRBV6-1|TRBJ2-7
CASGDSYEQYF
TGTGCCAGCGGCGACAGCTACGAGCAGTACTTC
>-|-|TRBV7-8|TRBJ2-7
CASSLGRVGRYEQYF
TGTGCCAGCAGCTTAGGGAGGGTGGGGCGGTACGAGCAGTACTTC
>many|-|TRBV7-3|TRBJ2-2
CASSPISGNTGELFF
TGTGCCAGCAGCCCGATAAGCGGAAACACCGGGGAGCTGTTTTTT
>few|TRBD1|TRBV7-2|TRBJ2-2
CVRQGYTGELFF
TGTGTAAGACAGGGGTACACCGGGGAGCTGTTTTTT
>few|TRBD1|TRBV25-1|TRBJ2-7
CASLPSTGLHEQYF
TGTGCCAGCCTCCCCTCGACAGGGCTCCACGAGCAGTACTTC
>many|TRBD2|TRBV6-9|TRBJ2-3
CASSYMGGSITDTQYF
TGTGCCAGCAGTTACATGGGGGGGTCGATCACAGATACGCAGTATTTT
>-|-|TRBV5-1|TRBJ2-4
CASSAPEGDKNIQYF
TGCGCCAGCAGCGCCCCGGAGGGGGACAAAAACATTCAGTACTTC
>many|-|TRBV3-1|TRBJ2-7
CASSQEDRSYEQYF
TGTGCCAGCAGCCAAGAAGATAGAAGCTACGAGCAGTACTTC
>-|-|TRBV24-1|TRBJ2-1
CATNDFSGDNHQSSYNEQFF
TGTGCCACCAATGATTTTTCTGGGGACAACCATCAAAGCTCCTACAATGAGCAGTTCTTC
>many|TRBD1|TRBV6-5|TRBJ2-5
CASSYTLRQGTGETQYF
TGTGCCAGCAGTTACACCCTCAGACAGGGGACGGGGGAGACCCAGTACTTC
>many|TRBD2|TRBV11-1|TRBJ2-2
CASARTSGSTGELFF
TGTGCCAGCGCCAGGACTAGCGGGAGTACCGGGGAGCTGTTTTTT
>-|-|TRBV28|TRBJ2-3
CASRLQGSTDTQYF
TGTGCCAGCAGGTTACAGGGCAGCACAGATACGCAGTATTTT
>few|-|TRBV7-9|TRBJ1-1
CASNLGGTEAFF
TGTGCCAGCAACTTAGGTGGCACTGAAGCTTTCTTT
>few|-|TRBV7-9|TRBJ1-4
CASSSGTYNEKLFF
TGTGCCAGCAGCTCAGGGACGTATAATGAAAAACTGTTTTTT
>-|TRBD1|TRBV6-1|TRBJ2-7
CASSHPSDRVYEQYF
TGTGCCAGCAGCCATCCTTCGGACAGGGTCTACGAGCAGTACTTC
>many|-|TRBV10-3|TRBJ1-2
CAISDRGGGYTF
TGTGCCATCAGTGACAGGGGAGGAGGCTACACCTTC
>few|-|TRBV10-3|TRBJ2-5
CAISEGEKAQYF
TGTGCCATCAGTGAGGGTGAGAAGGCCCAGTACTTC
>many|-|TRBV3-1|TRBJ1-4
CASSQGREKLFF
TGTGCCAGCAGCCAAGGGCGTGAAAAACTGTTTTTT
>-|-|TRBV12-3/TRBV12-4|TRBJ1-3
CASSLLFGGNTIYF
TGTGCCAGCAGTTTATTATTTGGGGGGAACACCATATATTTT
>many|-|TRBV3-1|TRBJ1-1
CASSPRGGMTEAFF
TGTGCCAGCAGCCCCCGGGGGGGGATGACTGAAGCTTTCTTT
>-|TRBD2|TRBV5-1|TRBJ2-2
CVSSPIVAGVIGELFF
TGCGTCAGCAGCCCGATTGTAGCGGGAGTAATCGGGGAGCTGTTTTTT